This T cell receptor beta chain was observed in a study of blood T cell repertoires in COVID-19. Overall study: Nucleic acid was either cDNA or gDNA, and it came from T cells, B-cell-depleted T cells, or PBMCs.

The CDR3 runs to 14 residues. The V end lost 10 bases, the J end lost 3 bases, and 19 bases lay between the germline ends. CDR1 and CDR2 (germline): SNHLY, FYNNEI. The assay was immunoSEQ multiplex PCR, and TCRdb's table has in-frame clones only and misses some. The table lists 300,000 to 400,000 clones, about 90% of them singletons, with around 2.8% in the top ten. This receptor was taken from a woman under 40 with COVID-19, enrolled during active disease. The sequenced sample was peripheral blood. The rearrangement joins TRBV2 to TRBJ2-7, with D possibly being TRBD1 (5 bases). In DNA form, the CDR3 reads TGTGCCACCGTCCGCTCTGGGGCGAACTACGAGCAGTACTTC. This gives the protein CATVRSGANYEQYF.